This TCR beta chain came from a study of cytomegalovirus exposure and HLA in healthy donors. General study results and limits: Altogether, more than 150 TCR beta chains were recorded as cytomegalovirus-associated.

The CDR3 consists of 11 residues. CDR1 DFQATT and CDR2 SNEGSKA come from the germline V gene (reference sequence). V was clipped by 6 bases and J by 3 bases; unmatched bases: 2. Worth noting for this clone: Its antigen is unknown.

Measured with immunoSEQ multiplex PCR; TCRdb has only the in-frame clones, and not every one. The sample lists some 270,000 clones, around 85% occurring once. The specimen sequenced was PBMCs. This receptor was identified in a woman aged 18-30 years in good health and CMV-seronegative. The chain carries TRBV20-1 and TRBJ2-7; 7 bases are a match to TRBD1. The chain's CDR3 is CSADRVYEQYF. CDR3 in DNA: TGCAGTGCCGACAGGGTCTACGAGCAGTACTTC.